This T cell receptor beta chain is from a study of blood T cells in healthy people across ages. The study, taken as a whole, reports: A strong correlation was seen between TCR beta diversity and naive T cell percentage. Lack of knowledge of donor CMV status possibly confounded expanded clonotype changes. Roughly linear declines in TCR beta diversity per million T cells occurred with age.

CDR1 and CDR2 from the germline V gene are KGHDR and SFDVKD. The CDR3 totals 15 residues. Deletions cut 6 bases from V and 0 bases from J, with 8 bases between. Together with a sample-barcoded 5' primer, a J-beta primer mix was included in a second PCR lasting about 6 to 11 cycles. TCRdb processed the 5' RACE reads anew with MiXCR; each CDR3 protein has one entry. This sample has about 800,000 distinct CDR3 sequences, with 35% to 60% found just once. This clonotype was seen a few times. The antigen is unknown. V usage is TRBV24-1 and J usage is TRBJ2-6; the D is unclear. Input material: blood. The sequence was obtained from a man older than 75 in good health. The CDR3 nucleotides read TGTGCCACCAGTCGCGCAAGCTCTGGGGCCAACGTCCTGACTTTC. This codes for CATSRASSGANVLTF.